The 6 T cell receptor beta chains below come from one sample, sequenced in a study of CD8 T cells in ankylosing spondylitis. TCRdb re-called the 5' RACE reads through MiXCR, storing one row per CDR3 protein. Of hundreds of thousands of distinct CDR3 sequences in the sample, approximately 20% are singletons; the top ten hold 7.5% to 9%. Sequences were obtained from blood, either unsorted or a sorted T cell fraction (not recorded which). Receptor source: a male donor with ankylosing spondylitis or in good health (not recorded which).

V and J are TRBV7-9 and TRBJ2-3, with 8 nucleotides matching TRBD1. CDR1 and CDR2 from the germline V gene are SEHNR and FQNEAQ (reference sequence). The CDR3 covers 14 residues. The trim removed 5 bases at V and 7 bases at J, leaving 8 bases unmatched. CDR3 sequence (DNA): TGTGCCAGCAGCAAAGACAGGGGCATGAATACGCAGTATTTT. Amino acid sequence: CASSKDRGMNTQYF.

The chain carries TRBV6-9 and TRBJ2-1; D may be TRBD2 (6 bases). This CDR3 is built from 15 residues. V lost 2 bases and J 6 bases, leaving 14 bases between the germline ends. The germline V gene has CDR1 MNHGY and CDR2 SVAAGI. CDR3 protein: CASSYSGYMGNEQFF. The CDR3 DNA follows: TGTGCCAGCAGTTATAGCGGGTACATGGGCAATGAGCAGTTCTTC.

This chain joins TRBV18 and TRBJ2-7; D gene uncertain. CDR1 KGHSH and CDR2 LQKENI come from the germline V gene. The CDR3 covers 13 residues. Trimming shortened V by 6 bases and J by 3 bases, and 12 bases separated the two germline ends. In DNA, the CDR3 is TGTGCCAGCTCGGAGACTCTGGGCTACGAGCAGTACGTC. This encodes CASSETLGYEQYV.

V usage is TRBV12-3 or TRBV12-4 and J usage is TRBJ2-3; D might be TRBD1 (6 bases). This CDR3 has 13 amino acids. Trimming took off 5 bases at V and 8 bases at J, with 14 bases between the two ends. CDR3 nucleotide sequence: TGTGCCAGCAGTACACAGGGTATAGGTACGCAGTATTTT. Translated, it gives CASSTQGIGTQYF.

This clonotype was found a few times. The chain joins TRBV10-3 to TRBJ2-3, with D tentatively TRBD1 (5 bases). Germline V gene lookup returns CDR1 ENHRY and CDR2 SYGVKD. V gave up 6 bases and J gave up 1 base, with 8 bases separating them. The CDR3 extends over 13 amino acids. CDR3 nucleotide sequence: TGTGCCATCAGGGGGCCGGGCACAGATACGCAGTATTTT. The encoded protein is CAIRGPGTDTQYF.

The chain employs TRBV7-6 and TRBJ1-1; no firm D call. Trimming cost V 5 bases and J 2 bases, with 15 bases left between them. CDR3 length: 15 amino acids. Germline CDR1 reads SGHVS; CDR2 reads FNYEAQ. CDR3 DNA sequence: TGTGCCAGCAGCAATAGGGCCGGAGGAAACACTGAAGCTTTCTTT. It encodes CASSNRAGGNTEAFF. Full variable domain (rest looked up from reference TRBV7-6 and TRBJ1-1): GAGVSQSPRYKVTKRGQDVALRCDPISGHVSLYWYRQALGQGPEFLTYFNYEAQQDKSGLPNDRFSAERPEGSISTLTIQRTEQRDSAMYRCASSNRAGGNTEAFFGQGTRLTVV.